Presented here are 8 T cell receptor beta chains from one specimen sequenced in a study of blood T cell repertoires in COVID-19. Measured with immunoSEQ multiplex PCR; TCRdb has only the in-frame clones, and not every one. The sample carries hundreds of thousands of clones, roughly 87% recorded once. The sample was PBMCs or T cells enriched from blood (not recorded which). The receptors were sampled from a woman in her twenties or thirties who had recovered from COVID-19.

The chain joins TRBV5-4 to TRBJ2-7, with 7 bases matching TRBD1. Germline V gene lookup returns CDR1 SGHNT and CDR2 YYREEE (reference sequence). The CDR3 runs to 15 residues. The V gene end was trimmed by 2 bases and the J gene end by 7 bases; junction bases not matched to a gene: 12. The CDR3, as DNA: TGTGCCAGCAGCTTCCGGGACAGAGGAATGGGAGAGCAGTACTTC. Translated, it gives CASSFRDRGMGEQYF.

Regarding this clone: Distinct nucleotide sequences in the sample also encode this CDR3. CDR3 nucleotides: TGTGCCAGTAGTACAGACAGGGACACTGAAGCTTTCTTT. Its translation is CASSTDRDTEAFF. The chain recombines TRBV19 with TRBJ1-1, with 7 bases aligning to TRBD1. Looked up from germline, CDR1 is LNHDA and CDR2 is SQIVND (reference sequence). Germline trimming cut 4 bases from V and 3 bases from J; bases unmatched to any gene: 2. This CDR3 spans 13 amino acids. The full variable domain, its missing parts supplied by reference TRBV19 and TRBJ1-1, is DGGITQSPKYLFRKEGQNVTLSCEQNLNHDAMYWYRQDPGQGLRLIYYSQIVNDFQKGDIAEGYSVSREKKESFPLTVTSAQKNPTAFYLCASSTDRDTEAFFGQGTRLTVV.

V is TRBV9 and J is TRBJ2-2; 7 bases line up with TRBD1. The V gene's germline CDR1 is SGDLS and CDR2 YYNGEE. Losses at the gene ends were 4 bases for V and 1 base for J; bases not matched to a gene: 4. The CDR3 consists of 15 residues. As DNA, the CDR3 is TGTGCCAGCAGCTTCTGGACAGGGAACACCGGGGAGCTGTTTTTT. This translates into CASSFWTGNTGELFF. The full variable domain, completed using reference TRBV9 and TRBJ2-2, is DSGVTQTPKHLITATGQRVTLRCSPRSGDLSVYWYQQSLDQGLQFLIQYYNGEERAKGNILERFSAQQFPDLHSELNLSSLELGDSALYFCASSFWTGNTGELFFGEGSRLTVL.

The chain combines TRBV5-1 with TRBJ2-3; TRBD2 aligns across 8 bases. The germline V gene encodes CDR1 SGHRS and CDR2 YFSETQ. V shed 7 bases and J 4 bases; nucleotides not matched to a gene: 8. The CDR3 contains 14 residues. CDR3 bases: TGCGCCAGCTCGGCAGCGGGGGAGGCAGATACGCAGTATTTT. It encodes CASSAAGEADTQYF.

The chain combines TRBV11-2 with TRBJ1-2; D unresolved. Trimming shortened V by 5 bases and J by 1 base, and 8 bases separated the two germline ends. In germline, CDR1 is SGHAT, CDR2 FQNNGV. CDR3 length: 13 amino acids. The CDR3 spells CASSRGINYGYTF. Here the CDR3 DNA reads TGTGCCAGCAGCCGGGGAATTAACTATGGCTACACCTTC.

This rearrangement joins TRBV25-1 to TRBJ1-6, with no clear D. The CDR3 runs to 13 residues. Per the germline V gene, CDR1 is MGHDK and CDR2 is SYGVNS. The V end lost 6 bases, the J end lost 6 bases, and 9 bases lay between the germline ends. DNA of the CDR3: TGTGCCAGCAGCAGGTATTTTAATTCACCCCTCCACTTT. It encodes CASSRYFNSPLHF. Drawing the rest from reference TRBV25-1 and TRBJ1-6, the complete variable domain is EADIYQTPRYLVIGTGKKITLECSQTMGHDKMYWYQQDPGMELHLIHYSYGVNSTEKGDLSSESTVSRIRTEHFPLTLESARPSHTSQYLCASSRYFNSPLHFGNGTRLTVT.

The chain carries TRBV28 and TRBJ1-2, with TRBD1 identical over 7 bases. The CDR3 contains 14 residues. Germline CDR1 and CDR2: MDHEN and SYDVKM. Trimming at V came to 8 bases and at J to 4 bases, leaving 10 bases not matched to a gene. DNA for the CDR3: TGTGCCAGCGGTAGGGGGCAGGGCCCCTATGGCTACACCTTC. Protein sequence: CASGRGQGPYGYTF.

As DNA, the CDR3 is TGTGCCAGCAGCCGCACGGCGAGACAGGGAAATCTCGGGGGCACTGAAGCTTTCTTT. Its translation is CASSRTARQGNLGGTEAFF. The chain combines TRBV5-4 with TRBJ1-1; 7 bases align to TRBD1. Losses at the gene ends were 4 bases for V and 4 bases for J; bases not matched to a gene: 22. Germline-derived CDR1 and CDR2 are SGHNT and YYREEE (reference sequence). CDR3 length: 19 residues.